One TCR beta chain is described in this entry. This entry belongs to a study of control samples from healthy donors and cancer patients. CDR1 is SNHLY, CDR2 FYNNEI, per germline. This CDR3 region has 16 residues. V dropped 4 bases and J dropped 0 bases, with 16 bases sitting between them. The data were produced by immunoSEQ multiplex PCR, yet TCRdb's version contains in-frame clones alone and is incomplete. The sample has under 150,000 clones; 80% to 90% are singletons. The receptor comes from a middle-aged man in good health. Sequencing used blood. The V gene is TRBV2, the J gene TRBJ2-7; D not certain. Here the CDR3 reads CASSVPTAYNSYEQYF. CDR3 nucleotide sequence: TGTGCCAGCAGTGTTCCGACGGCGTATAACTCCTACGAGCAGTACTTC.